The clone carrying this T cell receptor (beta chain) was seen just once. This sample is part of a study of blood T cell repertoires in COVID-19. Study-level background: The origin of the acute and convalescent COVID-19 samples was the United States, Italy and Spain. PBMCs, B-cell-depleted T cells, or T cells provided the cDNA or gDNA that made up the material.

Authors' methods: The assay estimated nucleated cells by amplifying reference gene primers. This table comes from immunoSEQ multiplex PCR, and its TCRdb copy is limited to in-frame clones, with some not included. V, J and clone size derive from that table, while D and trimming were established from the DNA sequence. The sample has about 140,000 clones, roughly nine tenths seen once. There are 17 residues in the CDR3. Trimming took off 4 bases at V and 4 bases at J, with 21 bases between the two ends. CDR1 and CDR2 (germline): KGHDR, SFDVKD. Sample: peripheral blood. The chain employs TRBV24-1 and TRBJ2-5; tentative D call: TRBD1 (6 bases). The TCR comes from a human donor in a cohort sampled during active COVID-19. This chain's CDR3 is CATSDPRTGGGGETQYF. CDR3 nucleotides: TGTGCCACCAGTGACCCTAGAACTGGGGGCGGTGGAGAGACCCAGTACTTC.